This T cell receptor beta chain was observed in a study of radiotherapy plus CTLA-4 blockade in lung cancer. About the research overall: Across the patients, objective responses occurred in less than 20%, and disease control in approximately 30%. Study-wide results and limits: Radiotherapy with ipilimumab was followed by blood expansion of tumor-derived clones. Strongest reported response predictors: early blood clone changes and post-radiation interferon-beta.

Points on this clone: Its matching antigen is unknown.

The data were produced by immunoSEQ multiplex PCR, yet TCRdb's version contains in-frame clones alone and is incomplete. The sample shows 85,000 to 120,000 clones, 85% of them seen only once. In germline, CDR1 is SGDLS, CDR2 YYNGEE. Between the trimmed V and J ends, which lost 0 bases and 7 bases, there was a span of 14 bases. The CDR3 consists of 16 residues. Each patient with chemo-refractory metastatic non-small-cell lung cancer was treated with focal radiation plus CTLA-4 blockade using ipilimumab. The gene calls are TRBV9 and TRBJ1-6, with D tentatively TRBD1 (5 bases). This clonotype originated in a human donor with non-small cell lung cancer that progressed on radiotherapy plus ipilimumab. Some clones in this sample may be carry-over from other donors' samples. This material consisted of peripheral blood, taken from a patient treated with radiotherapy plus ipilimumab. The CDR3 DNA follows: TGTGCCAGCAGCGTAGCGGGAGGGGTCCAGAATTCACCCCTCCACTTT. Its translation is CASSVAGGVQNSPLHF.